Sequencing of this T cell receptor beta chain was carried out in a study of PD-L1 blockade in urothelial cancer. Germline values: CDR1 SGHDT, CDR2 YYEEEE. This CDR3 comprises 15 residues. The V end was cut by 2 bases, the J end by 2 bases, with 10 bases between. Data came from immunoSEQ multiplex PCR; TCRdb stores just in-frame clones and leaves some out. The profile shows about 43,000 clones, 88% of them singletons. V and J are TRBV5-6 and TRBJ2-2; D is unclear. The sequence was collected from a woman aged 55-69 years with urothelial cancer. Sequenced material: PBMCs, taken around atezolizumab (anti-PD-L1) treatment. CDR3 region: CASSFFSTNTGELFF. DNA for the CDR3: TGTGCCAGCAGCTTTTTTTCGACTAACACCGGGGAGCTGTTTTTT.